The 30 T cell receptor beta chains in this list originate from one sample, sequenced in a study of preoperative IRX-2 immunotherapy in early breast cancer. Treatment denoted: preoperative locoregional IRX-2 cytokine immunotherapy. The method was immunoSEQ multiplex PCR; TCRdb's version includes in-frame clones alone and lacks a portion of them. The table lists under 40,000 clones, nearly 90% of them singletons, with about 1.6% in the top ten. Sequencing was performed on tumor tissue, taken after IRX-2 immunotherapy. The receptors were sampled from a human donor with breast cancer.

J is TRBJ1-6 and V is TRBV11-3; no clear D gene. V was pared by 6 bases and J by 0 bases, with 12 bases between. The CDR3 is made up of 16 amino acids. The germline CDR1 and CDR2 sequences are SGHNT and YENEEA. CDR3 sequence: CASSPDTSSYNSPLHF. In DNA, the CDR3 is TGTGCCAGCAGTCCAGACACGAGCTCCTATAATTCACCCCTCCACTTT.

CDR3 coding DNA: TGCGCCAGCAGCCAAGTACCCGCAGGGAGTTGGGAGACCCAGTACTTC. Amino acid sequence: CASSQVPAGSWETQYF. The gene calls are TRBV1 and TRBJ2-5. TRBV1 is annotated as a pseudogene. This CDR3 spans 16 amino acids.

This chain connects TRBV19 to TRBJ2-1, with TRBD2 matching over 10 bases. The germline V gene has CDR1 LNHDA and CDR2 SQIVND (reference sequence). The junction had 5 bases not matched to a gene; V was cut back by 7 bases and J by 2 bases. The CDR3 is made up of 15 amino acids. CDR3 sequence reads: CASTVAGGPYNEQFF. In DNA form, the CDR3 reads TGTGCCAGTACCGTAGCGGGAGGACCCTACAATGAGCAGTTCTTC.

The chain has TRBV19 and TRBJ2-2; possible D gene TRBD2, 7 bases. Trimming pared 7 bases from V and 9 bases from J, leaving 18 bases between. The length of the CDR3 is 14 residues. In germline, CDR1 is LNHDA, CDR2 SQIVND (reference sequence). Written as DNA, the CDR3 is TGTGCCAGTACCGCCACTGGGGGGGCCTGGGAGCTGTTTTTT. Its protein is CASTATGGAWELFF.

This chain uses TRBV6-8 with TRBJ2-1, with D possibly matching TRBD2 (7 bases). The CDR3 length is 17 residues. From germline, CDR1 is MNHGY and CDR2 SAAAGT. V was cut by 3 bases and J by 9 bases, with 24 bases left in between. The CDR3 loop reads CASSYIVGSGGPGEQFF. The CDR3 DNA sequence: TGTGCCAGCAGTTATATTGTAGGGTCGGGGGGCCCCGGTGAGCAGTTCTTC.

The rearrangement links TRBV7-8 to TRBJ2-5, with 9 bases lining up with TRBD2. Trimming removed 5 bases from V and 5 bases from J; junction bases left unmatched: 3. The CDR3 totals 13 residues. Germline CDR1 SGHVS, CDR2 FQNEAQ. CDR3 sequence: CASSRGRGETQYF. In DNA, the CDR3 is TGTGCCAGCAGCCGCGGGAGGGGGGAGACCCAGTACTTC.

V is TRBV19 and J is TRBJ1-5; 7 bases agree with TRBD1. V dropped 6 bases and J dropped 0; count of bases not matched to a gene: 8. From germline, CDR1 is LNHDA and CDR2 SQIVND (reference sequence). This CDR3 is 16 amino acids long. This CDR3 reads CASSLSQGISNQPQHF. CDR3 in DNA: TGTGCCAGTAGCCTTTCACAGGGGATTAGCAATCAGCCCCAGCATTTT.

This clone appeared a single time. The genes are TRBV18 and TRBJ1-1, with D perhaps matching TRBD1 (5 bases). The CDR3 runs to 13 residues. Trimming left V 5 bases short and J 8 bases short, with 15 bases between. Germline V gene lookup returns CDR1 KGHSH and CDR2 LQKENI. The CDR3 loop is CASSGQGHPEAFF. The CDR3 DNA is TGTGCCAGCTCAGGGCAGGGCCATCCCGAAGCTTTCTTT.

The chain combines TRBV11-3 with TRBJ1-1, with TRBD1 identical over 7 bases. V lost 4 bases and J lost 5; bases outside the gene matches: 7. CDR1 is SGHNT and CDR2 is YENEEA in the germline V gene. The CDR3 runs to 14 residues. The CDR3 bases are TGTGCCAGCAGCTCTAGACAGGGTCAAACTGAAGCTTTCTTT. Amino acid sequence: CASSSRQGQTEAFF.

The chain links TRBV11-3 to TRBJ1-3, with 9 bases identical to TRBD1. The CDR3 is 15 amino acids. Germline CDR1 reads SGHNT; CDR2 reads YENEEA. J was trimmed by 8 bases and V by 5 bases; bases with no gene match: 10. The CDR3 sequence is CASSHIQGAGYTIYF. The CDR3 nucleotides are TGTGCCAGCAGCCACATACAGGGGGCAGGTTACACCATATATTTT. The full variable domain, rest sourced from reference TRBV11-3 and TRBJ1-3, is EAGVVQSPRYKIIEKKQPVAFWCNPISGHNTLYWYLQNLGQGPELLIRYENEEAVDDSQLPKDRFSAERLKGVDSTLKIQPAELGDSAVYLCASSHIQGAGYTIYFGEGSWLTVV.

V gene TRBV6-8 combines with J gene TRBJ1-1; 8 nucleotides line up with TRBD1. Germline V gene data show CDR1 as MNHGY and CDR2 as SAAAGT. This CDR3 contains 14 residues. The trim removed 5 bases at V and 4 bases at J, leaving 6 bases unmatched. In DNA, the CDR3 is TGTGCCAGCAGTAGGGGGACAGGAACCACTGAAGCTTTCTTT. Its translation is CASSRGTGTTEAFF.

Regarding this clone: One end of the junction varies from germline; a read error may be responsible. The chain combines TRBV6-4 with TRBJ1-1, with a possible D match to TRBD1 (5 bases). The CDR3 extends over 13 amino acids. Germline lookup yields CDR1 MRHNA and CDR2 SNTAGT. The CDR3 sequence: CAISADRNTEAFF. For the CDR3, the DNA is TGTGCCATCAGTGCCGACAGAAACACTGAAGCTTTCTTT.

This chain connects TRBV29-1 to TRBJ2-1; tentative D call: TRBD2 (6 bases). The CDR3 loop spans 15 amino acids. Trimming removed 3 bases from V and 0 bases from J, with 12 bases in between. Germline V CDR1 and CDR2: SQVTM, ANQGSEA. CDR3 nucleotide sequence: TGCAGCGTTGATTCGGGGCGGGACTCCTACAATGAGCAGTTCTTC. It yields the protein CSVDSGRDSYNEQFF.

The chain combines TRBV6-8 with TRBJ1-1; 7 positions agree with TRBD1. The CDR3 is 14 residues long. The V and J ends lost 6 bases and 2 bases, in that order; junction bases with no gene match: 6. Germline assignment: CDR1 MNHGY and CDR2 SAAAGT. The CDR3 sequence: CASRWNRGNTEAFF. The CDR3 DNA sequence: TGTGCCAGCAGGTGGAACAGGGGCAACACTGAAGCTTTCTTT.

The chain couples TRBV29-1 to TRBJ1-2, with D perhaps TRBD1 (6 bases). Germline-derived CDR1 and CDR2 are SQVTM and ANQGSEA. The V and J ends lost 3 bases and 7 bases respectively, with 12 bases between them. The length of the CDR3 is 12 residues. The CDR3 sequence is CSVDTRGAGYTF. In DNA form, the CDR3 reads TGCAGCGTTGATACCCGGGGGGCTGGCTACACCTTC.

The rearrangement uses TRBV18 and TRBJ2-1, with 9 bases matching TRBD1. This CDR3 spans 17 amino acids. Germline loops: CDR1 KGHSH, CDR2 LQKENI. Trimming took 1 base from V and 3 from J; bases not matched to a gene: 7. The CDR3 loop reads CASSPRRTGGSYNEQFF. CDR3 sequence (DNA): TGTGCCAGCTCACCACGAAGAACAGGGGGCAGCTACAATGAGCAGTTCTTC.

V gene TRBV23-1 combines with J gene TRBJ1-2; 8 bases are shared with TRBD1. TRBV23-1 is designated an ORF whose function remains uncertain. J was trimmed by 5 bases and V by 6 bases; bases with no gene match: 14. The CDR3 runs 16 residues. CDR3 sequence: CASSQETGAVWYGYTF. The CDR3 DNA reads as TGCGCCAGCAGCCAGGAGACAGGGGCGGTATGGTATGGCTACACCTTC.

V usage is TRBV19 and J usage is TRBJ2-1; TRBD2 aligns across 8 bases. Per the germline V gene, CDR1 is LNHDA and CDR2 is SQIVND (reference sequence). Unmatched junction bases numbered 9, after V lost 4 bases and J lost 10 bases. This CDR3 has 14 residues. CDR3 sequence reads: CASSSGGSNAEQFF. The CDR3 DNA reads TGTGCCAGTAGTAGCGGGGGGTCGAATGCAGAGCAGTTCTTC.

This chain uses TRBV11-3 with TRBJ2-2; TRBD1 matches at 9 bases. Looked up from germline, CDR1 is SGHNT and CDR2 is YENEEA. The CDR3 runs 15 residues. Germline trimming cut 4 bases from V and 4 bases from J; bases unmatched to any gene: 4. This CDR3 is CASSSQGAVTGELFF. DNA of the CDR3: TGTGCCAGCAGCTCACAGGGGGCGGTCACCGGGGAGCTGTTTTTT.

There are a few counts of this clone. The chain is built from TRBV6-8 and TRBJ1-1; unclear D gene. The CDR3 totals 14 residues. Germline loops: CDR1 MNHGY, CDR2 SAAAGT. Trimming removed 4 bases from V and 1 base from J, with 10 bases in between. The CDR3, as DNA: TGTGCCAGCAGTTCCCTGGCGAGGAACACTGAAGCTTTCTTT. Its protein product is CASSSLARNTEAFF.

This clone was observed a few times. The rearrangement uses TRBV12-2 and TRBJ2-2; TRBD1, the D gene given by the table, was not confirmed from the DNA. TRBV12-2 is an annotated pseudogene. The CDR3 consists of 16 residues. CDR3 sequence: CASRSTGAQNTGELFF. Here the CDR3 DNA reads TGTGCAAGTCGCTCGACAGGGGCCCAGAACACCGGGGAGCTGTTTTTT.

The V gene is TRBV28, the J gene TRBJ1-1; D unresolved. V dropped 5 bases and J dropped 5 bases, with 18 bases sitting between them. The germline V gene has CDR1 MDHEN and CDR2 SYDVKM. The CDR3 covers 15 residues. CDR3 sequence: CASSPTAAMGTEAFF. The CDR3 DNA reads as TGTGCCAGCAGTCCAACGGCAGCCATGGGGACTGAAGCTTTCTTT.

The rearrangement uses TRBV19 and TRBJ1-4; tentative D call: TRBD1 (5 bases). V lost 7 bases and J 8 bases, leaving 20 bases between the germline ends. The CDR3 totals 15 residues. Looked up from germline, CDR1 is LNHDA and CDR2 is SQIVND (reference sequence). The CDR3 bases are TGTGCCAGTACTCCCGCCTCCGGGGGAGGAGAAAAACTGTTTTTT. Translated: CASTPASGGGEKLFF.

The chain has TRBV7-7 and TRBJ2-7, with 7 bases that match TRBD2. With V trimmed by 7 bases and J by 7 bases, 16 bases remained unmatched. In germline, CDR1 is SSHAT, CDR2 FNYEAQ (reference sequence). The CDR3 extends over 15 amino acids. The CDR3 DNA reads as TGTGCCAGCACCGACCCTACTAGCGTACTAGGAGAGCAGTACTTC. This encodes CASTDPTSVLGEQYF.

CDR3 nucleotide sequence: TGTGCCAGCAGCTTCACGGGACGCCTAGCCACAGATACGCAGTATTTT. Residues: CASSFTGRLATDTQYF. J is TRBJ2-3 and V is TRBV11-3; perhaps D is TRBD1 or TRBD2 (5 bases each). Germline lookup yields CDR1 SGHNT and CDR2 YENEEA. The length of the CDR3 is 16 residues. V lost 3 bases and J 2 bases, leaving 15 bases between the germline ends.

This chain joins TRBV10-3 and TRBJ1-5; 9 nucleotides agree with TRBD1. Per germline, CDR1 ENHRY and CDR2 SYGVKD. The CDR3 has 14 residues. V trimming: 2 bases; J trimming: 7 bases; junction bases outside the gene matches: 3. CDR3 region: CAISEGDRVQPQHF. The CDR3, as DNA: TGTGCCATCAGTGAGGGGGACAGGGTCCAGCCCCAGCATTTT.

The genes are TRBV19 and TRBJ1-1; D might be TRBD1 (5 bases). The CDR3 is made up of 15 amino acids. V was pared by 2 bases and J by 3 bases, with 13 bases between. The germline V gene has CDR1 LNHDA and CDR2 SQIVND (reference sequence). In DNA, the CDR3 is TGTGCCAGTAGTATAATCGGCGGGGGTGACACTGAAGCTTTCTTT. It yields the protein CASSIIGGGDTEAFF.

This clone was seen once. The rearrangement joins TRBV1 to TRBJ1-4; the table gives TRBD1 as D, unverified against the DNA. TRBV1 counts as a pseudogene. The CDR3 contains 16 residues. CDR3 sequence reads: CASSQPGQGAHEKLFF. CDR3 nucleotide sequence: TGCGCCAGCAGCCAACCGGGACAGGGGGCACATGAAAAACTGTTTTTT.

This chain joins TRBV28 and TRBJ1-2, with D perhaps matching TRBD1 (5 bases). The CDR3 has 16 amino acids. The germline V and J ends were trimmed by 7 bases and 3 bases, with 21 bases remaining between them. The germline V gene encodes CDR1 MDHEN and CDR2 SYDVKM. CDR3 residues: CASMDGGGKGYYGYTF. Written as DNA, the CDR3 is TGTGCCAGCATGGATGGGGGTGGAAAAGGGTACTATGGCTACACCTTC.

The gene calls are TRBV19 and TRBJ2-1; 7 bases agree with TRBD1. The CDR3 has 14 residues. The trim removed 7 bases at V and 9 bases at J, leaving 12 bases unmatched. The germline CDR1 and CDR2 sequences are LNHDA and SQIVND (reference sequence). CDR3 DNA: TGTGCCAGTAAGTGGGGGACAGCCGCCCCTGAGCAGTTCTTC. It codes for CASKWGTAAPEQFF.